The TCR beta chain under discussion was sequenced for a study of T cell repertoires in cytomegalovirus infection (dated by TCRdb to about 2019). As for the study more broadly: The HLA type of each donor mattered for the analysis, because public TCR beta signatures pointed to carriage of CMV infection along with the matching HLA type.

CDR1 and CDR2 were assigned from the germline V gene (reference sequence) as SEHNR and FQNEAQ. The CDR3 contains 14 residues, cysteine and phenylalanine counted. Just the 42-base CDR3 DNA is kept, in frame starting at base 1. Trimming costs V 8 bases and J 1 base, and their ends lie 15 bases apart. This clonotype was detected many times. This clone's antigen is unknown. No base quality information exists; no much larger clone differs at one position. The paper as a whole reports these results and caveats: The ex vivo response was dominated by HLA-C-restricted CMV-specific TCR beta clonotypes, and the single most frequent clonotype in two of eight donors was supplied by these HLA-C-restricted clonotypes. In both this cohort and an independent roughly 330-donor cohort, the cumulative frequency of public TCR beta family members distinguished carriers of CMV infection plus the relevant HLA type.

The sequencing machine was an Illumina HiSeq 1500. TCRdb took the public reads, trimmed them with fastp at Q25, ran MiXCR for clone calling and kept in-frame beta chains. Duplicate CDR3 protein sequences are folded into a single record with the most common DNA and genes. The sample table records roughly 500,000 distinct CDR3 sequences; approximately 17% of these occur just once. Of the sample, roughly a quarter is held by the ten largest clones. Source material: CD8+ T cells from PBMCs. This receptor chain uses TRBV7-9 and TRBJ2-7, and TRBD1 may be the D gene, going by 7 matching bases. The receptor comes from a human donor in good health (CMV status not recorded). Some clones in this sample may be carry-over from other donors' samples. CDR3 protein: CASAGTALSYEQYF. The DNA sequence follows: TGTGCCAGCGCGGGGACAGCGCTTTCCTACGAGCAGTACTTC.